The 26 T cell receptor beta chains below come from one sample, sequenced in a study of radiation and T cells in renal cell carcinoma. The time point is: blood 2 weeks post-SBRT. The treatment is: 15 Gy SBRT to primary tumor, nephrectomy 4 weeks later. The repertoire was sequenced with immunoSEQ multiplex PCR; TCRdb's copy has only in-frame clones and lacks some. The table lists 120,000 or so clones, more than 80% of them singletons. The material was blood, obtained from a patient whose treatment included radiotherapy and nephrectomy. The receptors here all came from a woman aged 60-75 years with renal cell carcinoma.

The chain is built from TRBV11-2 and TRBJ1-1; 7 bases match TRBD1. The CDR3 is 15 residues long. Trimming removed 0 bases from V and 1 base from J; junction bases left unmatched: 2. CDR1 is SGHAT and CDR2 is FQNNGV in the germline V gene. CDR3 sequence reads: CASSLEPGGNTEAFF. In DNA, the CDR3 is TGTGCCAGCAGCTTAGAGCCAGGGGGGAACACTGAAGCTTTCTTT.

The CDR3 DNA reads TGTGCCAGTAGTACTCAGGACGGAAACACCATATATTTT. Translation: CASSTQDGNTIYF. The V gene is TRBV19, the J gene TRBJ1-3; D is undetermined. Germline CDR1 is LNHDA and CDR2 is SQIVND (reference sequence). The V gene lost 4 bases and the J gene lost 4 bases, with 8 bases spanning the gap. The CDR3 runs 13 residues.

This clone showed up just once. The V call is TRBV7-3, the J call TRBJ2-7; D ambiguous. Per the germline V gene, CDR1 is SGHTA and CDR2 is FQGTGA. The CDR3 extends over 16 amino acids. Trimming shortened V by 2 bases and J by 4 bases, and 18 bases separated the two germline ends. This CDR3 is CASSLHSGVPEYEQYF. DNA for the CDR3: TGTGCCAGCAGCTTACACTCAGGTGTCCCAGAGTACGAGCAGTACTTC.

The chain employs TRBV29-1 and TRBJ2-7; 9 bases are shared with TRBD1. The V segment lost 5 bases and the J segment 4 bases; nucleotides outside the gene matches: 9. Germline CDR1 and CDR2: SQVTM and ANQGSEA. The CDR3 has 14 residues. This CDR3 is CSVKGQGPAYEQYF. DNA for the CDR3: TGCAGCGTTAAGGGACAGGGCCCAGCGTACGAGCAGTACTTC.

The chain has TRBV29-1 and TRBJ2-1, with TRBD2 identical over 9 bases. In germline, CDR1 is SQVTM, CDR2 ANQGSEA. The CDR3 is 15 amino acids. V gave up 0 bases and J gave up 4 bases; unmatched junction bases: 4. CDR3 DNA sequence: TGCAGCGTTGAAGACCGGGCGGGAGGGTACAATGAGCAGTTCTTC. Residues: CSVEDRAGGYNEQFF.

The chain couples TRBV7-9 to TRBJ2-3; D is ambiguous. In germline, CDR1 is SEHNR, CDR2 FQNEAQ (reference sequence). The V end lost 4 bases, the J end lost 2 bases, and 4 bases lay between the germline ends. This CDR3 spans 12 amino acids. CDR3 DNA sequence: TGTGCCAGCAGCTCCTCCACAGATACGCAGTATTTT. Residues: CASSSSTDTQYF. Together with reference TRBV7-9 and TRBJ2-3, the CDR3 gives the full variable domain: DTGVSQNPRHKITKRGQNVTFRCDPISEHNRLYWYRQTLGQGPEFLTYFQNEAQLEKSRLLSDRFSAERPKGSFSTLEIQRTEQGDSAMYLCASSSSTDTQYFGPGTRLTVL.

CDR3: CASSEPGWGNQPQHF. The CDR3 region has the DNA TGTGCCAGCAGTGAACCGGGCTGGGGGAATCAGCCCCAGCATTTT. The rearrangement joins TRBV6-1 to TRBJ1-5, with a weak D call TRBD1 (5 bases). This CDR3 spans 15 amino acids. Germline values: CDR1 MNHNS, CDR2 SASEGT. The V end lost 2 bases, the J end lost 4 bases, and 12 bases lay between the germline ends.

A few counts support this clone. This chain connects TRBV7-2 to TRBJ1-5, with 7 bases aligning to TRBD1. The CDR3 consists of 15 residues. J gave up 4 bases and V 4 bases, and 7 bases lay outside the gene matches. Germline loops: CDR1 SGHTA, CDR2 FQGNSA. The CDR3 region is CASSSQTGLNQPQHF. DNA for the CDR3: TGTGCCAGCAGCTCACAGACAGGGCTGAATCAGCCCCAGCATTTT.

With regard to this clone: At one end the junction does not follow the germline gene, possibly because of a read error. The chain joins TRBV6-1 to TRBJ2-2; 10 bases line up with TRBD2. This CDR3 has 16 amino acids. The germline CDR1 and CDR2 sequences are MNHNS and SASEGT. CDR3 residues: CASSEGLAEITGELFF. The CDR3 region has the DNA TGTGCCAGCAGCGAAGGACTAGCGGAGATCACCGGGGAGCTGTTTTTT.

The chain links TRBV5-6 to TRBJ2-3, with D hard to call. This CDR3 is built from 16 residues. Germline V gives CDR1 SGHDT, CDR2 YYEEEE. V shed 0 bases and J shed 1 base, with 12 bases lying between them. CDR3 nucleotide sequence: TGTGCCAGCAGCTTGGTTTCAGGCCAAGGCACAGATACGCAGTATTTT. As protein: CASSLVSGQGTDTQYF.

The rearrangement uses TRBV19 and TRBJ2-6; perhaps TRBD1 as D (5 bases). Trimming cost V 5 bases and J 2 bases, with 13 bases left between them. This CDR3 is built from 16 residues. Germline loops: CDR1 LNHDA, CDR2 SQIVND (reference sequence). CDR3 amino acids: CASSSRVQTGANVLTF. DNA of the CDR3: TGTGCCAGTAGTTCCAGGGTGCAGACTGGGGCCAACGTCCTGACTTTC. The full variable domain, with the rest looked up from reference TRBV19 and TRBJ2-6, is DGGITQSPKYLFRKEGQNVTLSCEQNLNHDAMYWYRQDPGQGLRLIYYSQIVNDFQKGDIAEGYSVSREKKESFPLTVTSAQKNPTAFYLCASSSRVQTGANVLTFGAGSRLTVL.

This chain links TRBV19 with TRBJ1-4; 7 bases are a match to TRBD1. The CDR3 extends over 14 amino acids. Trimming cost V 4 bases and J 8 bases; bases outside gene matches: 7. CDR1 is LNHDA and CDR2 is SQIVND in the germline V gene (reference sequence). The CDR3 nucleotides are TGTGCCAGTAGTAACCAAGGGGGCAGAGAAAAACTGTTTTTT. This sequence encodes CASSNQGGREKLFF.

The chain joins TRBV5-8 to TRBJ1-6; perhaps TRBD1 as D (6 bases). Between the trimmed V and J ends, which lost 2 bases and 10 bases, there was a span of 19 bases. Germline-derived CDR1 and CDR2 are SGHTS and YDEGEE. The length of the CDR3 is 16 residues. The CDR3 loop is CASSLEGTQGRSPLHF. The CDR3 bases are TGTGCCAGCAGCTTAGAAGGGACCCAGGGGCGGTCACCCCTCCACTTT.

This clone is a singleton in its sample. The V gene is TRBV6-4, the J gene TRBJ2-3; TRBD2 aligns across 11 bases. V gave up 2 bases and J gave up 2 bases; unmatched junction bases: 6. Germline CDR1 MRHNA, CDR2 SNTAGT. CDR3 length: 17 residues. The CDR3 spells CASSDGPSGRHTDTQYF. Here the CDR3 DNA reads TGTGCCAGCAGTGACGGTCCTAGCGGGAGGCACACAGATACGCAGTATTTT.

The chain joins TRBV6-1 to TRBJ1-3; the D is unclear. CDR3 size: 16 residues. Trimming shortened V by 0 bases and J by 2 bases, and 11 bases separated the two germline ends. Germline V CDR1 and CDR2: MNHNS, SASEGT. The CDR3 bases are TGTGCCAGCAGTGAAGCTTTAAGGGCGGCTGGAAACACCATATATTTT. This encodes CASSEALRAAGNTIYF.

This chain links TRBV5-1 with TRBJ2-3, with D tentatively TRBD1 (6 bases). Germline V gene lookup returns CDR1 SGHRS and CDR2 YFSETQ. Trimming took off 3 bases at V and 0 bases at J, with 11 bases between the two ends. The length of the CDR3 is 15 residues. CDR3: CASSYRDISTDTQYF. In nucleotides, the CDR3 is TGCGCCAGCAGCTATCGGGACATTAGCACAGATACGCAGTATTTT.

CDR3 region: CASSLTVFGGANIQYF. Here the CDR3 DNA reads TGTGCCAGCAGCTTAACGGTTTTTGGGGGGGCAAACATTCAGTACTTC. This chain connects TRBV11-3 to TRBJ2-4, with D possibly matching TRBD2 (7 bases). The CDR3 length is 16 residues. V lost 2 bases and J 6 bases, leaving 17 bases between the germline ends. CDR1 is SGHNT, CDR2 YENEEA, per germline.

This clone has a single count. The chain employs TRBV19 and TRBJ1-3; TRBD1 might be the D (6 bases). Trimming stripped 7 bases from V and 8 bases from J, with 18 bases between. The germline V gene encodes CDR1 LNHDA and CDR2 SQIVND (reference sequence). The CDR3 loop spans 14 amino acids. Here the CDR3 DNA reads TGTGCCAGTATGCGGGGGCAAACTGCGGACACCATATATTTT. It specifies CASMRGQTADTIYF.

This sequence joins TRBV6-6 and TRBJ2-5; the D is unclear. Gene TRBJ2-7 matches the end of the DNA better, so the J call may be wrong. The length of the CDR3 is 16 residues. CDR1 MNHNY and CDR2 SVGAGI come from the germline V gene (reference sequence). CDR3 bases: TGTGCCAGCAGTTACAAGAGGTACGTGGGATCCTACGAGCAGTACTTC. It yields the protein CASSYKRYVGSYEQYF.

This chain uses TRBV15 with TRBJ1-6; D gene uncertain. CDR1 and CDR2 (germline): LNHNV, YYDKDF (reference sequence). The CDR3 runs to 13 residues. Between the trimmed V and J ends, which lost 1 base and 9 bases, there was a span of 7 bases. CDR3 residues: CATSRVGGSPLHF. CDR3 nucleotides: TGTGCCACCAGCAGAGTCGGAGGTTCACCCCTCCACTTT. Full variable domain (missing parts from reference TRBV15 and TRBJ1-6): DAMVIQNPRYQVTQFGKPVTLSCSQTLNHNVMYWYQQKSSQAPKLLFHYYDKDFNNEADTPDNFQSRRPNTSFCFLDIRSPGLGDTAMYLCATSRVGGSPLHFGNGTRLTVT.

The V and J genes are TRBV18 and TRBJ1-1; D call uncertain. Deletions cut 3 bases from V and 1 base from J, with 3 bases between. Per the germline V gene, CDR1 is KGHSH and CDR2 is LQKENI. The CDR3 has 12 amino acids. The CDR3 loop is CASSPSNTEAFF. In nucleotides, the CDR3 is TGTGCCAGCTCACCCTCGAACACTGAAGCTTTCTTT.

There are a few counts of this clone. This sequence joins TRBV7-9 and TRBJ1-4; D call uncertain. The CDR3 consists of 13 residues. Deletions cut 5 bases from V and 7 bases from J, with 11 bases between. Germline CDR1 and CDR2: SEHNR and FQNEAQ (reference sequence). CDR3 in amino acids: CASSPPSGEKLFF. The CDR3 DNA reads TGTGCCAGCAGCCCCCCTTCAGGTGAAAAACTGTTTTTT.

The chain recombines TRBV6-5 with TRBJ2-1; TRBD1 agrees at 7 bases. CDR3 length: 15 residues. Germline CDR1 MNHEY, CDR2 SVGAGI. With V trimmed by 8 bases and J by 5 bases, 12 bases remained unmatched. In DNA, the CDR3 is TGTGCCAGCGCCTCCGGGGACAGCACTAACAATGAGCAGTTCTTC. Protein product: CASASGDSTNNEQFF.

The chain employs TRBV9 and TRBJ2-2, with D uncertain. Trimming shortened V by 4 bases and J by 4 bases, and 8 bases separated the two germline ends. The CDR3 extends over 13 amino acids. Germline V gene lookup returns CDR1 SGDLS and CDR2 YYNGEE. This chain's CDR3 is CASSPTLTGELFF. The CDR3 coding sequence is TGTGCCAGCAGCCCCACCCTCACCGGGGAGCTGTTTTTT. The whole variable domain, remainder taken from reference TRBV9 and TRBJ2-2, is DSGVTQTPKHLITATGQRVTLRCSPRSGDLSVYWYQQSLDQGLQFLIQYYNGEERAKGNILERFSAQQFPDLHSELNLSSLELGDSALYFCASSPTLTGELFFGEGSRLTVL.

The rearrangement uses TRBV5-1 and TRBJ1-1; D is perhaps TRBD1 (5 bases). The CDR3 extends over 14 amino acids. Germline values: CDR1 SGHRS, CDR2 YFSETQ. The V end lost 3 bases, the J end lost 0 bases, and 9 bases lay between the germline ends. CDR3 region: CASSSMGLNTEAFF. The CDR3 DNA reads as TGCGCCAGCAGCTCTATGGGACTGAACACTGAAGCTTTCTTT.

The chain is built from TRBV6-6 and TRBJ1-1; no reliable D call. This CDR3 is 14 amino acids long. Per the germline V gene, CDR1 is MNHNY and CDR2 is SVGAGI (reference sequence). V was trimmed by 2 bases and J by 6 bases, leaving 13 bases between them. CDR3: CASSYEPGSAEAFF. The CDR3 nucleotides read TGTGCCAGCAGTTACGAGCCGGGATCGGCTGAAGCTTTCTTT.